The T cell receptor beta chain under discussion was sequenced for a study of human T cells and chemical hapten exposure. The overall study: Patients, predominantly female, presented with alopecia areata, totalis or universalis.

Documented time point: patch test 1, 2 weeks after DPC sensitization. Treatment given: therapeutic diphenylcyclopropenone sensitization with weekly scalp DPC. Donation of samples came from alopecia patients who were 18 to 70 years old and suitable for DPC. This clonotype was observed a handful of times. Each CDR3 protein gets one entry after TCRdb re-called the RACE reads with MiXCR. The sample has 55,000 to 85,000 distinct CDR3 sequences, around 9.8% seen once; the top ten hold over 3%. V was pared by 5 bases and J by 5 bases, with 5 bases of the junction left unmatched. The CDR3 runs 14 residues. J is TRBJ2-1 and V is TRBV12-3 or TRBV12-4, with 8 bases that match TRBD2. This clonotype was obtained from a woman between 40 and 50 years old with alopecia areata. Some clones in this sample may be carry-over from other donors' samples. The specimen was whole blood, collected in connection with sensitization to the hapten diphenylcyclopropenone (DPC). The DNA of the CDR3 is TGTGCCAGCAGTGAACGGGGGGGCCACAATGAGCAGTTCTTC. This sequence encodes CASSERGGHNEQFF.